This T cell receptor (beta chain) was obtained from a study of PD-L1 blockade in urothelial cancer. Study in general: Before enrollment, 0 to 3 chemotherapy regimens had been given to patients.

Time point indicated: peripheral blood 6 weeks after treatment start. All patients handed over anywhere from 1 to 8 samples, pretreatment and on-treatment. Measured with immunoSEQ multiplex PCR; TCRdb has only the in-frame clones, and not every one. Of 35,000 to 55,000 clones in the sample, roughly four fifths were seen once. CDR1 and CDR2 (germline): MNHNY, SVGAGI (reference sequence). The ends were cut back, 5 bases at V and 12 bases at J, with 22 bases in the middle. The CDR3 runs 14 residues. This clone was seen only once. The specimen was PBMCs, collected around atezolizumab (anti-PD-L1) treatment. This receptor was taken from a man in his 60s with urothelial cancer. This chain links TRBV6-6 with TRBJ1-1, with D possibly matching TRBD1 (6 bases). Here the CDR3 DNA reads TGTGCCAGCAGTCAGGGGTCGAAAAACCCCAGCCCTTTCTTT. Its protein is CASSQGSKNPSPFF.